This TCR beta chain was recovered during a study of blood T cell repertoires in COVID-19. CDR1 DFQATT and CDR2 SNEGSKA come from the germline V gene (reference sequence). The junction had 8 bases not matched to a gene; V was cut back by 3 bases and J by 0 bases. This CDR3 has 16 residues. This table comes from immunoSEQ multiplex PCR, and its TCRdb copy is limited to in-frame clones, with some not included. Here the sample spans over 130,000 clones, about three quarters being singletons. This chain connects TRBV20-1 to TRBJ2-1, with TRBD2 identical over 7 bases. Sequenced sample: peripheral blood. The receptor was isolated from a woman between 45 and 65 years old with active or convalescent COVID-19. CDR3: CSASHGTTSSYNEQFF. CDR3 sequence (DNA): TGCAGTGCTAGTCACGGGACTACGAGCTCCTACAATGAGCAGTTCTTC.